This TCR beta chain was retrieved from a study of T-cell reconstitution after alpha-beta-depleted transplantation in children. CDR1 and CDR2 from the germline V gene are SGHTA and FQGNSA. The CDR3 sequence is 15 residues long. Unmatched junction bases numbered 9, after V lost 5 bases and J lost 9 bases. This clonotype has at least ten counts. Its target is not known. Whole-study results and caveats: It was surviving recipient T cells and thymic progenitors that gave some patients high TCRbeta diversity at day 60. Alpha-beta T cells present about two months after transplant were reported to originate from several hundred expanded graft clones. T-cell counts and diversity were attributed mostly to newly produced T cells one year after transplant.

TCRbeta library construction was performed incorporating unique molecular identifiers. TCRdb redid the calling of the PCR reads with MiXCR, one entry per CDR3 protein. The data show some 300,000 distinct CDR3 sequences, with about 9.4% seen just once and 7.5% held by the top ten. The sequence came from a boy under two years old with acute myeloid leukemia, due to receive a stem cell transplant. The chain carries TRBV7-2 and TRBJ2-6; TRBD2 aligns across 8 bases. The specimen was PBMCs, collected before TCRalphabeta/CD19-depleted stem cell transplant. Here the CDR3 reads CASSRVRGVHNVLTF. CDR3 bases: TGTGCCAGCAGCCGAGTGCGGGGGGTTCACAACGTCCTGACTTTC.